This TCR beta chain was captured by sequencing in a study of blood T cells in healthy people across ages. Findings and limits, study-wide: A roughly linear fall in TCR beta diversity per million T cells was seen with increasing age.

A second PCR of 7 to 11 cycles used a sample-barcoded 5' primer and a J-beta primer mix. TCRdb re-called the 5' RACE reads through MiXCR, storing one row per CDR3 protein. The sample includes fewer than 700,000 distinct CDR3 sequences, roughly 43% of them seen just once. Germline lookup yields CDR1 LGHDT and CDR2 YNNKEL (reference sequence). The CDR3 extends over 15 amino acids. V was clipped by 4 bases and J by 6 bases, with 18 bases between them. Drawn from each donor were 8.5 to 10 milliliters of peripheral blood. A word on this clonotype: Antigen: not known.

Material for sequencing was blood. This clonotype was sampled from a man older than 75 in good health. The chain uses TRBV3-1 and TRBJ1-2; no firm D call. CDR3 region: CASSRSAVGSDGYTF. The DNA of the CDR3 is TGTGCCAGCAGCCGAAGCGCGGTGGGGTCCGATGGCTACACCTTC. Supplemented by reference TRBV3-1 and TRBJ1-2, the full variable domain reads DTAVSQTPKYLVTQMGNDKSIKCEQNLGHDTMYWYKQDSKKFLKIMFSYNNKELIINETVPNRFSPKSPDKAHLNLHINSLELGDSAVYFCASSRSAVGSDGYTFGSGTRLTVV.